This TCR beta chain was documented in a study of blood T cell repertoires in COVID-19. Trimming cost V 4 bases and J 8 bases; bases outside gene matches: 7. CDR3 length equals 13 residues. Per the germline V gene, CDR1 is SGHDT and CDR2 is YYEEEE. This table comes from immunoSEQ multiplex PCR, and its TCRdb copy is limited to in-frame clones, with some not included. The repertoire includes about 67,000 clones, approximately 90% of them detected once, and approximately 19% sits in the top ten. Only one count was recorded for this clone. The chain is built from TRBV5-6 and TRBJ1-2, with 8 bases fitting TRBD1. This receptor was identified in a woman aged 80 or older with acute or convalescent COVID-19. Sequencing was carried out using peripheral blood. The CDR3: CASSKDRVRGYTF. In nucleotides, the CDR3 is TGTGCCAGCAGCAAGGACAGGGTCCGCGGCTACACCTTC.